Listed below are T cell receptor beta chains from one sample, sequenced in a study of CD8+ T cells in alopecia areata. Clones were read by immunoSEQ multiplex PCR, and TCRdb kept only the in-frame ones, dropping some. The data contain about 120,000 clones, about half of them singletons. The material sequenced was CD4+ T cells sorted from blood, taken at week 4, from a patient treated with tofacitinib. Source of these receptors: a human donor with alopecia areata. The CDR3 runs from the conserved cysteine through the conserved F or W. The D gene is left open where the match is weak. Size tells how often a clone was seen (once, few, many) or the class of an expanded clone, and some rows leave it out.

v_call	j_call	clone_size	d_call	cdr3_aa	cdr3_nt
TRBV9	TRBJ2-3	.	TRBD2	CASSVEGRGGRVSDTQYF	TGTGCCAGCAGCGTAGAAGGGCGTGGCGGGAGAGTTTCAGATACGCAGTATTTT
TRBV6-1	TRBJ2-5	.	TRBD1	CARATGPRETQYF	TGTGCCAGAGCGACAGGGCCAAGGGAGACCCAGTACTTC
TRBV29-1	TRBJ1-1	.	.	CSVPVVGSRTEAFF	TGCAGCGTCCCTGTCGTAGGGTCGCGCACTGAAGCTTTCTTT
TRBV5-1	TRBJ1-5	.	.	CASSLGARGGEQPQHF	TGCGCCAGCAGCTTGGGGGCCAGGGGAGGCGAACAGCCCCAGCATTTT
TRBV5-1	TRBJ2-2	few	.	CASSLVAATGELFF	TGCGCCAGCAGCTTGGTTGCAGCCACCGGGGAGCTGTTTTTT
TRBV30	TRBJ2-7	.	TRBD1	CAWTRTGGGSSYEQYF	TGTGCCTGGACAAGGACAGGGGGCGGGAGCTCCTACGAGCAGTACTTC
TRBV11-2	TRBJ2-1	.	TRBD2	CASSLGFSGGSYNEQFF	TGTGCCAGCAGCTTAGGTTTTAGCGGGGGCTCCTACAATGAGCAGTTCTTC
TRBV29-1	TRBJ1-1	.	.	CSVVLPLWGEAFF	TGCAGCGTTGTTCTTCCTTTGTGGGGGGAAGCTTTCTTT
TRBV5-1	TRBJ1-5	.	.	CASGKGGREEGQPQHF	TGCGCCAGCGGAAAAGGTGGCAGGGAGGAAGGTCAGCCCCAGCATTTT
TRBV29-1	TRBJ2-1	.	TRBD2	CSASGSYNEQFF	TGCAGCGCTAGCGGGAGTTACAATGAGCAGTTCTTC
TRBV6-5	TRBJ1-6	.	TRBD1	CASRPGQGYNSPLHF	TGTGCCAGCAGACCGGGACAGGGTTATAATTCACCCCTCCACTTT
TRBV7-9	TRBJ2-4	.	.	CASSGDGTTVGHIQYF	TGTGCCAGCAGCGGAGACGGGACAACCGTCGGTCACATTCAGTACTTC
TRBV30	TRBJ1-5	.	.	CASGRSINQPQHF	TGTGCCTCCGGACGTAGCATCAATCAGCCCCAGCATTTT
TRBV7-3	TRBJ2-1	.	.	CASSPGPNEVNEQFF	TGTGCCAGCAGCCCCGGACCCAACGAAGTCAATGAGCAGTTCTTC
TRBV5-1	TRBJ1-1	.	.	CASSSAPSSTEAFF	TGCGCCAGCAGCTCAGCCCCGTCCAGCACTGAAGCTTTCTTT
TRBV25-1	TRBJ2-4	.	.	CASSEWGPGLAKNIQYF	TGTGCCAGCAGTGAATGGGGGCCGGGACTAGCCAAAAACATTCAGTACTTC
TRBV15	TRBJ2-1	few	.	CATSRDQGRNEQFF	TGTGCCACCAGCAGAGATCAGGGTAGGAATGAGCAGTTCTTC
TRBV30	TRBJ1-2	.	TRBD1	CAWRGASTGNGYTF	TGTGCCTGGAGGGGAGCCTCGACAGGGAACGGCTACACCTTC
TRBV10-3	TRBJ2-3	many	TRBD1	CAIRGTGTATDTQYF	TGTGCCATCAGGGGTACAGGGACAGCCACAGATACGCAGTATTTT
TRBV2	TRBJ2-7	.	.	CASTGTAYEQYF	TGTGCCAGCACTGGGACCGCGTACGAGCAGTACTTC
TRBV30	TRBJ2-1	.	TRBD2	CAWSASGLAGVHEQFF	TGTGCCTGGAGCGCCTCGGGGCTAGCGGGAGTTCATGAGCAGTTCTTC
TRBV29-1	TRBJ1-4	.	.	CSVEWGPNEKLFF	TGCAGCGTTGAGTGGGGACCTAATGAAAAACTGTTTTTT
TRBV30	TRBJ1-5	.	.	CAWSLAGSSNQPQHF	TGTGCCTGGAGTCTCGCGGGGAGTAGCAATCAGCCCCAGCATTTT
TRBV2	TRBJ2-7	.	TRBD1	CASSNGGTGYYEQYF	TGTGCCAGCAGTAATGGCGGGACAGGGTACTACGAGCAGTACTTC
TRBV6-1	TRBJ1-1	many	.	CASSLTGNTEAFF	TGTGCCAGCAGCCTGACAGGGAACACTGAAGCTTTCTTT
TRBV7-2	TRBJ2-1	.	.	CASSLDRINEQFF	TGTGCCAGCAGCTTAGACAGGATCAATGAGCAGTTCTTC
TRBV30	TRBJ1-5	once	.	CAWSAGRDRNSNQPQHF	TGTGCCTGGAGTGCAGGCCGGGACCGGAATAGCAATCAGCCCCAGCATTTT
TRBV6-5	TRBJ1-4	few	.	CASSKDPSDEKLFF	TGTGCCAGCAGTAAAGACCCGAGCGATGAAAAACTGTTTTTT
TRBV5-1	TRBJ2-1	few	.	CASSRRQDRSYNEQFF	TGCGCCAGCAGCCGACGACAGGATCGATCCTACAATGAGCAGTTCTTC
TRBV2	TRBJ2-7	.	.	CASSELRQSYEQYF	TGTGCCAGCAGTGAATTACGACAGAGCTACGAGCAGTACTTC
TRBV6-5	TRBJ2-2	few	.	CASSYNTGELFF	TGTGCCAGCAGTTACAACACCGGGGAGCTGTTTTTT
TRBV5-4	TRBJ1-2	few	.	CASSLGTEYGYTF	TGTGCCAGCAGCTTGGGGACAGAATATGGCTACACCTTC
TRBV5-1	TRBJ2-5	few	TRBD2	CASSPSASGVQETQYF	TGCGCCAGCAGCCCCTCGGCTAGCGGGGTCCAAGAGACCCAGTACTTC
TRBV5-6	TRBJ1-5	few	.	CASSLGQVLQPQHF	TGTGCCAGCAGCTTGGGCCAGGTCTTGCAGCCCCAGCATTTT
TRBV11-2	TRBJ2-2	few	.	CASSYGTPLTGELFF	TGTGCCAGCAGTTACGGGACACCCCTCACCGGGGAGCTGTTTTTT
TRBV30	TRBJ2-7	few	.	CAWTPGQLYEQYF	TGTGCCTGGACCCCCGGGCAGCTCTACGAGCAGTACTTC
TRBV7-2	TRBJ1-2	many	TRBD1	CASSFDRGGGYTF	TGTGCCAGCAGCTTCGACAGGGGCGGCGGCTACACCTTC
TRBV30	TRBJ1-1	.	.	CAWSPTGWVAEAFF	TGTGCCTGGAGTCCTACAGGGTGGGTCGCTGAAGCTTTCTTT
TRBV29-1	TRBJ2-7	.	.	CSVVLPARRSSYEQYF	TGCAGCGTTGTACTTCCGGCCCGGCGGAGCTCCTACGAGCAGTACTTC
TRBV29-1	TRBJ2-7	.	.	CSVATAYEQYF	TGCAGCGTTGCCACAGCCTACGAGCAGTACTTC
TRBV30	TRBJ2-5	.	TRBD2	CAWSLGLAVQETQYF	TGTGCCTGGAGCCTGGGACTAGCGGTCCAAGAGACCCAGTACTTC
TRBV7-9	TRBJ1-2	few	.	CASSLRREGLGYTF	TGTGCCAGCAGCCTCCGACGTGAGGGGCTTGGCTACACCTTC
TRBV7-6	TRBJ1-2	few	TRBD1	CASSLAWGTGNYGYTF	TGTGCCAGCAGCTTAGCGTGGGGGACAGGGAACTATGGCTACACCTTC
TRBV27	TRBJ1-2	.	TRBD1	CASSLTGVNYGYTF	TGTGCCAGCAGTCTGACAGGGGTCAACTATGGCTACACCTTC
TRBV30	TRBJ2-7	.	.	CAWSVSGYEQYF	TGTGCCTGGAGTGTTAGCGGTTACGAGCAGTACTTC
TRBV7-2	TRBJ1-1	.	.	CASSSQADTEAFF	TGTGCCAGCAGCTCCCAAGCGGACACTGAAGCTTTCTTT
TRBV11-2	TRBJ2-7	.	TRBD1	CASSPPGTGTYEQYF	TGTGCCAGCAGCCCGCCCGGGACAGGGACCTACGAGCAGTACTTC
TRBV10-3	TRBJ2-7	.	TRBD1	CAISESGQGAYEQYF	TGTGCCATCAGTGAGTCTGGACAGGGGGCCTACGAGCAGTACTTC
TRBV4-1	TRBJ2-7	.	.	CASSYRDSVSYEQYF	TGCGCCAGCAGTTACCGGGACTCCGTCTCCTACGAGCAGTACTTC
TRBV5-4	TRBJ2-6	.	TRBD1	CASSPGGIQGSGANVLTF	TGTGCCAGCAGCCCCGGAGGTATACAGGGGTCTGGGGCCAACGTCCTGACTTTC
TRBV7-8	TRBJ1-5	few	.	CASSPSRLGELEPQHF	TGTGCCAGCAGCCCTTCGAGGCTAGGGGAGCTGGAGCCCCAGCATTTT
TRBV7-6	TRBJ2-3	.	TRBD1	CASSSWRTGTKTDTQYF	TGTGCCAGCAGCTCCTGGAGGACAGGGACAAAAACAGATACGCAGTATTTT
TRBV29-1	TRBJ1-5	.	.	CSVGNRNQPQHF	TGCAGCGTTGGCAACCGCAATCAGCCCCAGCATTTT
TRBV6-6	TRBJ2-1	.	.	CASSKTDEQFF	TGTGCCAGCAGTAAGACCGATGAGCAGTTCTTC
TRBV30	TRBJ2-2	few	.	CAWSVMIPGELFF	TGTGCCTGGAGTGTAATGATTCCCGGGGAGCTGTTTTTT
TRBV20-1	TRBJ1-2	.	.	CSVKVIYGYTF	TGCAGTGTTAAAGTAATTTATGGCTACACCTTC
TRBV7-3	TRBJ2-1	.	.	CASSAGLEYNEQFF	TGTGCCAGCAGCGCAGGACTGGAGTACAATGAGCAGTTCTTC
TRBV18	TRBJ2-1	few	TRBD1	CASSWQGGGYNEQFF	TGTGCCAGCTCATGGCAAGGGGGCGGCTACAATGAGCAGTTCTTC